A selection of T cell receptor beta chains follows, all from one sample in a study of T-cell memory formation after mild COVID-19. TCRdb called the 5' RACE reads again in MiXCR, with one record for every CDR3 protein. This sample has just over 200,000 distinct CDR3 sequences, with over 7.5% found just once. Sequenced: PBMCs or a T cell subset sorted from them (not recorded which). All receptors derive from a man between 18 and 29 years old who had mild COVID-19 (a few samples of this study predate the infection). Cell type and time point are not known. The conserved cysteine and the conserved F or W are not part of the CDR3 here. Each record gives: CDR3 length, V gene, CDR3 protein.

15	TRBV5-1	ASSSRLSGGVTDTQC
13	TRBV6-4	ASSETFDWDSTQH
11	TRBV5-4	ASSSRGGYEQY
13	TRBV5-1	ASTSSGGPQETQY
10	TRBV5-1	ASSLTNTQAF
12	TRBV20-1	SAQQGSSNYGYT
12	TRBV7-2	ASRPDPMNTEAF
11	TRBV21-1	ASSKAPQDTQY
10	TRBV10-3	AISEPENIQY
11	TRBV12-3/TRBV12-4	ASTPQVGTEAF
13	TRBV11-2	ASTLFRDRNTEAF
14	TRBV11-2	ASADLSDFRPETQY
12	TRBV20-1	SALAGVSTDTQY
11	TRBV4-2	ASRTEGKETQY
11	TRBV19	ATSILRSGAFY
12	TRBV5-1	ASRGPGTTDTQY
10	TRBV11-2	ASSSGRKTQY
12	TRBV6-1	ASSEDRKNTEAF
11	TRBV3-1	ASSQFLGVQQY
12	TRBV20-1	SARVTGAGEKLF
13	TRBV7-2	ASSFSGGASGELF
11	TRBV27	ASSYNTQGPQH
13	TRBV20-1	SATTQGSGANVLT
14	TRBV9	ASSVAGQGGTGELF
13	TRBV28	ASSSGGGDGNTIY
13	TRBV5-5	ASSLRFGQAGELF
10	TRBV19	ASSIVGEKLF
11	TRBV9	ASSSGRENGYT
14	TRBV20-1	SARDSRTGPYNEQF
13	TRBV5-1	ASSWQGALGGELF
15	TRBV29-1	SVGGVASGGSYNEQF
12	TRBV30	AWTSGGALKTQY
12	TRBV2	ASKAQGGSYEQY
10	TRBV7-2	ASSGQTDTQY
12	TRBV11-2	ASSSGQGHGELF
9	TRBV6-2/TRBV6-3	ASSVVDSQY
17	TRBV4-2	ASSPLGRGGGGAPDTQY
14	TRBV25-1	ASSALGSLETGELF
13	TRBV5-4	ASRRDMSGTGELF
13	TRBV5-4	ASSLAEEGNTEAF
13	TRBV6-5	ASSYSGTGLEKLF
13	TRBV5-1	ASVLTTSGGNEQF
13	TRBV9	ASSVDPQENTEAF
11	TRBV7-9	ASSIGWGDTQY
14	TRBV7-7	ASSLGAGGYPGELF
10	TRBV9	ASSPSSPEAF
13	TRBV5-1	ASSLAGGPTDTQY
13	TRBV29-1	STRFSGGAYNEQF
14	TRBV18	ASSPLRRGSTDTQY
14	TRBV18	ASSPPEDRGPGGYT
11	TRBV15	ATSIQLAYGYT
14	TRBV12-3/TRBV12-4	ASSPTGAGMNSPLH
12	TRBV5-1	ASSLDRVATEAF
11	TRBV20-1	SASSGGSYEQY